A single sample is the source of the 9 T cell receptor beta chains below, sequenced in a study of T cells of healthy individuals. TCRdb reanalysed the 5' RACE reads using MiXCR and keeps one entry per CDR3 protein. The sample shows around 53,000 distinct CDR3 sequences, roughly 15% of them seen only once. Receptors originate from a human donor in good health.

This clonotype was observed a handful of times. The chain uses TRBV20-1 and TRBJ1-2; D not resolved. V lost 0 bases and J 0 bases, leaving 14 bases between the germline ends. Germline lookup yields CDR1 DFQATT and CDR2 SNEGSKA (reference sequence). This CDR3 has 16 residues. CDR3 region: CSARDPGQTPNYGYTF. The CDR3 DNA is TGCAGTGCTAGAGATCCAGGCCAGACACCTAACTATGGCTACACCTTC.

Here the CDR3 reads CASSPLQGAGANVLTF. The CDR3 region has the DNA TGTGCCAGCAGCCCCCTCCAGGGAGCTGGGGCCAACGTCCTGACTTTC. This chain links TRBV9 with TRBJ2-6; D could derive from TRBD1 or TRBD2 (5 bases each). V lost 4 bases and J 2 bases, leaving 13 bases between the germline ends. CDR3 length: 16 amino acids. In germline, CDR1 is SGDLS, CDR2 YYNGEE. Combining the CDR3 with reference TRBV9 and TRBJ2-6 gives the whole variable domain DSGVTQTPKHLITATGQRVTLRCSPRSGDLSVYWYQQSLDQGLQFLIQYYNGEERAKGNILERFSAQQFPDLHSELNLSSLELGDSALYFCASSPLQGAGANVLTFGAGSRLTVL.

The chain links TRBV4-3 to TRBJ1-2; D is undetermined. The germline V and J ends were trimmed by 0 bases and 8 bases, with 13 bases remaining between them. CDR1 and CDR2 from the germline V gene are LGHNA and YSLEER. The CDR3 has 14 amino acids. The chain's CDR3 is CASSQEPGGFGYTF. CDR3 sequence (DNA): TGCGCCAGCAGCCAAGAACCAGGAGGGTTCGGCTACACCTTC.

This clonotype has more than one count but fewer than ten. The chain couples TRBV20-1 to TRBJ2-5, with D possibly matching TRBD1 (5 bases). The CDR3 is made up of 13 amino acids. The V gene lost 3 bases and the J gene lost 1 base, with 9 bases spanning the gap. Germline V gene sequence: CDR1 DFQATT, CDR2 SNEGSKA (reference sequence). CDR3 DNA sequence: TGCAGTGCTAGTGGCGACAGCCAAGAGACCCAGTACTTC. Translated: CSASGDSQETQYF.

Written as DNA, the CDR3 is TGTGCCAGCAGCTTAGGAAGCGGGGTGGGGAAGACCCAGTACTTC. Encoded protein: CASSLGSGVGKTQYF. The rearrangement links TRBV7-8 to TRBJ2-5, with 7 positions matching TRBD2. The CDR3 is 15 residues long. The V segment lost 1 base and the J segment 6 bases; nucleotides outside the gene matches: 8. Germline assignment: CDR1 SGHVS and CDR2 FQNEAQ.

The gene calls are TRBV7-9 and TRBJ2-1, with 8 bases fitting TRBD1. The length of the CDR3 is 15 residues. The germline V gene has CDR1 SEHNR and CDR2 FQNEAQ (reference sequence). Trimming at V came to 5 bases and at J to 6 bases, leaving 9 bases not matched to a gene. Here the CDR3 DNA reads TGTGCCAGCAGCCCCGGGACAGGTAAAAGCAATGAGCAGTTCTTC. This encodes CASSPGTGKSNEQFF.

The DNA of the CDR3 is TGCAGTGCTAGAGATTCTCCAGGGGTAACGTATAGCAATCAGCCCCAGCATTTT. Its translation is CSARDSPGVTYSNQPQHF. The chain employs TRBV20-1 and TRBJ1-5, with a tentative D call TRBD1 (6 bases). Looked up from germline, CDR1 is DFQATT and CDR2 is SNEGSKA (reference sequence). The ends were cut back, 0 bases at V and 0 bases at J, with 18 bases in the middle. The CDR3 loop spans 18 amino acids.

This clonotype was counted only a few times. This chain joins TRBV20-1 and TRBJ2-2; D is unresolved. Looked up from germline, CDR1 is DFQATT and CDR2 is SNEGSKA (reference sequence). Deletions cut 3 bases from V and 1 base from J, with 12 bases between. The CDR3 covers 15 residues. The chain's CDR3 is CSASPGSRNTGELFF. The CDR3 bases are TGCAGTGCTAGCCCCGGGTCACGGAACACCGGGGAGCTGTTTTTT.

The chain carries TRBV5-6 and TRBJ2-7; tentative D call: TRBD1 (6 bases). The V end lost 0 bases, the J end lost 2 bases, and 15 bases lay between the germline ends. The germline CDR1 and CDR2 sequences are SGHDT and YYEEEE. The CDR3 loop spans 16 amino acids. DNA for the CDR3: TGTGCCAGCAGCTTGGAATTGGGACACCTGACCTACGAGCAGTACTTC. Residues: CASSLELGHLTYEQYF.